A single sample gave rise to the 10 T cell receptor beta chains below, sequenced in a study of blood T cell repertoires in COVID-19. TCRdb's copy holds only in-frame clones and misses some; the assay was immunoSEQ multiplex PCR. The data contain a few hundred thousand clones, more than 85% of them singletons. Sample: peripheral blood. The receptors shown here come from a man between 60 and 70 years old with acute or convalescent COVID-19.

The J gene is TRBJ2-5, the V gene TRBV5-4; D gene unclear. This CDR3 spans 14 amino acids. The germline V gene has CDR1 SGHNT and CDR2 YYREEE (reference sequence). Trimming took off 7 bases at V and 4 bases at J, with 17 bases between the two ends. The CDR3 reads CASGRESLRETQYF. DNA for the CDR3: TGTGCCAGCGGGCGCGAATCCCTCCGAGAGACCCAGTACTTC.

This chain uses TRBV28 with TRBJ1-5, with 7 positions matching TRBD1. The CDR3 is 14 residues long. Losses at the gene ends were 6 bases for V and 4 bases for J; bases not matched to a gene: 6. Germline CDR1 MDHEN, CDR2 SYDVKM. CDR3 coding DNA: TGTGCCAGCAGGCAACAGGGGCCGAATCAGCCCCAGCATTTT. Its translation: CASRQQGPNQPQHF.

The V and J genes are TRBV13 and TRBJ1-6, with TRBD1 as a possible D gene (5 bases). With 3 bases removed from V and 1 base from J, the gap between germline ends came to 13 bases. The CDR3 extends over 17 amino acids. The germline V gene encodes CDR1 PRHDT and CDR2 FYEKMQ (reference sequence). CDR3: CASSFGQGGSYNSPLHF. CDR3 DNA sequence: TGTGCCAGCAGCTTTGGGCAGGGAGGTTCCTATAATTCACCCCTCCACTTT.

This rearrangement joins TRBV4-2 to TRBJ1-3, with TRBD1 as a possible D gene (5 bases). Germline V lookup: CDR1 LGHNA, CDR2 YNFKEQ. This CDR3 is built from 15 residues. Trimming shortened V by 1 base and J by 1 base, and 8 bases separated the two germline ends. CDR3 bases: TGTGCCAGCAGCCAAGTAGGGACTTCTGGAAACACCATATATTTT. Translating it yields CASSQVGTSGNTIYF.

Here the CDR3 DNA reads TGTGCCAGCAGCCCCACGAGGGAAGCTTTCTTT. It specifies CASSPTREAFF. The chain employs TRBV7-9 and TRBJ1-1; D call uncertain. Germline V gene lookup returns CDR1 SEHNR and CDR2 FQNEAQ (reference sequence). CDR3 length equals 11 residues. Trimming cost V 5 bases and J 8 bases, with 9 bases left between them. The full variable domain, rest sourced from reference TRBV7-9 and TRBJ1-1, is DTGVSQNPRHKITKRGQNVTFRCDPISEHNRLYWYRQTLGQGPEFLTYFQNEAQLEKSRLLSDRFSAERPKGSFSTLEIQRTEQGDSAMYLCASSPTREAFFGQGTRLTVV.

The V call is TRBV6-5, the J call TRBJ2-7, with 14 bases lining up with TRBD2. Germline loops: CDR1 MNHEY, CDR2 SVGAGI. CDR3 length: 16 amino acids. The V segment lost 4 bases and the J segment 2 bases; nucleotides outside the gene matches: 4. The CDR3, as DNA: TGTGCCAGCAGTTCCCGGACTAGCGGGGGGCCCTACGAGCAGTACTTC. This sequence encodes CASSSRTSGGPYEQYF.

V and J are TRBV29-1 and TRBJ2-7; the match to TRBD1 covers 7 bases. The length of the CDR3 is 12 residues. Germline-derived CDR1 and CDR2 are SQVTM and ANQGSEA. V lost 7 bases, J lost 5 bases, and 8 bases stayed unmatched. The CDR3 sequence: CSAAPDRDEQYF. In nucleotides, the CDR3 is TGCAGCGCAGCGCCCGACAGGGACGAGCAGTACTTC.

This clone was seen only once. For the CDR3, the DNA is TGTGCCAGTAACGGACTAGCGGGGGCCAAAGTCAATGAGCAGTTCTTC. This gives the protein CASNGLAGAKVNEQFF. The V gene is TRBV19, the J gene TRBJ2-1; TRBD2 agrees at 13 bases. This CDR3 comprises 16 residues. Germline loops: CDR1 LNHDA, CDR2 SQIVND (reference sequence). J gave up 6 bases and V 7 bases, and 9 bases lay outside the gene matches. Full variable domain (remainder filled in from reference TRBV19 and TRBJ2-1): DGGITQSPKYLFRKEGQNVTLSCEQNLNHDAMYWYRQDPGQGLRLIYYSQIVNDFQKGDIAEGYSVSREKKESFPLTVTSAQKNPTAFYLCASNGLAGAKVNEQFFGPGTRLTVL.

This clone has at least ten counts. This sample includes further DNA sequences coding for the same CDR3. J is TRBJ1-2 and V is TRBV3-1 (or the pseudogene TRBV3-2); D ambiguous. The CDR3 covers 14 residues. Trimming took off 0 bases at V and 8 bases at J, with 13 bases between the two ends. The V gene's germline CDR1 is LGHDT and CDR2 YNNKEL (reference sequence). The CDR3 region is CASSQDLGGLGYTF. The CDR3 nucleotides are TGTGCCAGCAGCCAAGATCTGGGAGGTTTGGGCTACACCTTC.

The chain recombines TRBV30 with TRBJ2-3, with D possibly TRBD1 on 5 matching bases. Trimming stripped 4 bases from V and 6 bases from J, with 11 bases between. The germline V gene has CDR1 GTSNPN and CDR2 SVGIG (reference sequence). CDR3 length: 12 residues. The CDR3 DNA reads TGTGCCTGGACCGTACAGGTTGATACGCAGTATTTT. It encodes CAWTVQVDTQYF.